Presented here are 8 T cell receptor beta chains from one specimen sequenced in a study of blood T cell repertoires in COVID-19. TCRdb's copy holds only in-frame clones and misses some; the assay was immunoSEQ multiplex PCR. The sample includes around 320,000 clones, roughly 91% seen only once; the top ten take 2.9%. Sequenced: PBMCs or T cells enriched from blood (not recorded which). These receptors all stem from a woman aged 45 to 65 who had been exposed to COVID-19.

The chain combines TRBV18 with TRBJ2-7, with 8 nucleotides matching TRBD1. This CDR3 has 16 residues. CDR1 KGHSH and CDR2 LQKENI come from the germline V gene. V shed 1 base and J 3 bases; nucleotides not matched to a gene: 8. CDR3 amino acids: CASSPQTGGVGYEQYF. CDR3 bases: TGTGCCAGCTCACCACAAACAGGGGGAGTCGGCTACGAGCAGTACTTC.

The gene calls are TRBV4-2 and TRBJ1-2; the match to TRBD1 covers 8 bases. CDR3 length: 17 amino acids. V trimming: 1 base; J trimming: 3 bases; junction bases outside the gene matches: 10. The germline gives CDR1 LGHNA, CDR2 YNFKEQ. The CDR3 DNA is TGTGCCAGCAGCCAAGCGGACAGGGACAGGTTGTACTATGGCTACACCTTC. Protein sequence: CASSQADRDRLYYGYTF.

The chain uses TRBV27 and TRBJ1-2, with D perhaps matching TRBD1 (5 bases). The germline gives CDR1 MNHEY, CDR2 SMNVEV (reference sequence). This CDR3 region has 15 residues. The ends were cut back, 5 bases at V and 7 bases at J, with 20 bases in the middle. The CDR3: CASSPPPAGLAGYTF. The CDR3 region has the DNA TGTGCCAGCAGTCCACCCCCTGCAGGGCTCGCTGGCTACACCTTC.

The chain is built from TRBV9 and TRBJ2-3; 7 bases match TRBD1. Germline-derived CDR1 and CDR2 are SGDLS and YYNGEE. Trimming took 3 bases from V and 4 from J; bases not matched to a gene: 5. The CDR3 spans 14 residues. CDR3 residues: CASSDRGSADTQYF. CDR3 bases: TGTGCCAGCAGCGACAGGGGTTCCGCAGATACGCAGTATTTT.

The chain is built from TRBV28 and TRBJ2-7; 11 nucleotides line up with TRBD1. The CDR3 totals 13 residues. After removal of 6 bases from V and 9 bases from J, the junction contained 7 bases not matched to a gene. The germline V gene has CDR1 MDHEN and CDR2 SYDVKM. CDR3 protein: CASSQDRGHGQYF. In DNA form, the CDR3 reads TGTGCCAGCAGCCAGGACAGGGGGCACGGGCAGTACTTC.

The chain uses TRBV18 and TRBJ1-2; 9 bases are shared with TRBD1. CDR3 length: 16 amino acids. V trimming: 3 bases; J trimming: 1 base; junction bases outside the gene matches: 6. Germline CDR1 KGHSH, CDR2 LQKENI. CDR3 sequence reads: CASSPLTGGSNYGYTF. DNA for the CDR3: TGTGCCAGCTCACCGTTGACAGGGGGTAGTAACTATGGCTACACCTTC.

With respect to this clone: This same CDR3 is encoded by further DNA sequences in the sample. The CDR3 loop is CASSLDQGNTGELFF. Written as DNA, the CDR3 is TGTGCCAGCAGCTTGGATCAGGGAAACACCGGGGAGCTGTTTTTT. V is TRBV5-4 and J is TRBJ2-2, with D perhaps matching TRBD1 (5 bases). Germline CDR1 reads SGHNT; CDR2 reads YYREEE (reference sequence). The CDR3 has 15 amino acids. Trimming pared 0 bases from V and 2 bases from J, leaving 8 bases between.

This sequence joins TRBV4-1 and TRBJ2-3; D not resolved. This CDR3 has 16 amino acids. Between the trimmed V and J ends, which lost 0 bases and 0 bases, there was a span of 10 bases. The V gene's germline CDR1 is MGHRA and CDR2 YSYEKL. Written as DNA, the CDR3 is TGCGCCAGCAGCCAAGATGGGCAGTCTAGCACAGATACGCAGTATTTT. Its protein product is CASSQDGQSSTDTQYF.